A single TCR beta chain is shown here with its context. Its antigen is undetermined. This sample was included in a study of cytomegalovirus exposure and HLA in healthy donors. The PCR ran on 60 Vbeta and 13 Jbeta primers. Profiled with immunoSEQ multiplex PCR; TCRdb holds only in-frame clones, not every one. This repertoire shows over 65,000 clones, approximately 80% found once; its top ten account for less than 3%. This CDR3 is built from 16 residues. The germline V gene encodes CDR1 WNHNN and CDR2 SYGVQD (reference sequence). V lost 4 bases to trimming and J lost 2 bases, with 15 bases between them. Study-level points and caveats: Previous analysis showed most TCR beta V segments were productive about 87% or about 30% of the time. The availability of immune exposure information extended only to CMV serostatus. A highly shared variant cluster was judged a likely technical artifact. Later analysis demonstrated an association between a missense DCLRE1C variant and TCR beta V- and J-gene trimming.

Specimen: PBMCs. V and J are TRBV10-1 and TRBJ2-1; D gene unclear. This clonotype originated in a young woman in good health and CMV-seronegative. Written as DNA, the CDR3 is TGCGCCAGCAGTGGAGGCCGGTCTTCGGCCTACAATGAGCAGTTCTTC. Translated: CASSGGRSSAYNEQFF.